The 19 T cell receptor beta chains below all came from one sample that was sequenced in a study of response to subunit inactivated influenza vaccine. MiXCR, applied by TCRdb to the RT-PCR reads, yields one record per CDR3 protein. Found here are approximately 530,000 distinct CDR3 sequences, 7.5% to 8.5% of them singletons; the top ten hold approximately 12%. Sequences were derived from PBMCs from blood, sampled roughly 24 months after vaccination. Receptors were obtained from a man between 45 and 75 years old who received an inactivated influenza vaccine.

The gene calls are TRBV7-2 and TRBJ2-7; the D gene is possibly TRBD1 (6 bases). Trimming left V 5 bases short and J 4 bases short, with 18 bases between. The CDR3 sequence is 15 residues long. The V gene's germline CDR1 is SGHTA and CDR2 FQGNSA. CDR3 sequence reads: CASSETGGDWYEQYF. CDR3 DNA sequence: TGTGCCAGCAGCGAGACAGGTGGGGATTGGTACGAGCAGTACTTC. The full variable domain, its missing parts supplied by reference TRBV7-2 and TRBJ2-7, is GAGVSQSPSNKVTEKGKDVELRCDPISGHTALYWYRQSLGQGLEFLIYFQGNSAPDKSGLPSDRFSAERTGGSVSTLTIQRTQQEDSAVYLCASSETGGDWYEQYFGPGTRLTVT.

In regard to this clonotype: A single base separates this from a much larger clone, so it may be a read error. CDR3 loop: CASSIQAVTEAFF. The CDR3 bases are TGTGCCAGCAGCATCCAGGCGGTCACTGAAGCTTTCTTT. The chain is built from TRBV3-1 and TRBJ1-1; no reliable D call. CDR1 is LGHDT and CDR2 is YNNKEL in the germline V gene (reference sequence). The V end was cut by 5 bases, the J end by 4 bases, with 11 bases between. There are 13 residues in the CDR3.

This clonotype appeared a few times. This chain uses TRBV7-2 with TRBJ2-2; no definite D call. CDR3 length: 13 residues. Germline CDR1 is SGHTA and CDR2 is FQGNSA. V was pared by 5 bases and J by 6 bases, with 10 bases between. The DNA for the CDR3 is TGTGCCAGCAGCAAGGGCCTTGCCGGGGAGCTGTTTTTT. This encodes CASSKGLAGELFF.

The table lists this clonotype with many counts. The chain links TRBV20-1 to TRBJ1-5, with D unclear. V was cut by 4 bases and J by 2 bases, with 12 bases left in between. CDR3 length: 14 residues. CDR1 and CDR2 from the germline V gene are DFQATT and SNEGSKA (reference sequence). The CDR3 nucleotides read TGCAGTGCTACCGACAAGTCAGGCAATCAGCCCCAGCATTTT. Its translation: CSATDKSGNQPQHF.

The sample holds a few counts of this clonotype. The chain employs TRBV3-1 and TRBJ1-1, with D maybe TRBD1 (5 bases). The CDR3 runs to 15 residues. Trimming stripped 1 base from V and 4 bases from J, with 13 bases between. CDR1 is LGHDT and CDR2 is YNNKEL in the germline V gene (reference sequence). For the CDR3, the DNA is TGTGCCAGCAGCCAAGGGATTTCGAGGGGCACTGAAGCTTTCTTT. Amino acid sequence: CASSQGISRGTEAFF.

This sequence joins TRBV7-2 and TRBJ2-7; 7 nucleotides line up with TRBD2. Germline CDR1 is SGHTA and CDR2 is FQGNSA. J gave up 0 bases and V 3 bases, and 8 bases lay outside the gene matches. This CDR3 spans 16 amino acids. In DNA form, the CDR3 reads TGTGCCAGCAGCTTTTCCGGAGGCGGGAGCTCCTACGAGCAGTACTTC. Amino acid sequence: CASSFSGGGSSYEQYF.

This clonotype has at least ten counts. CDR3: CASSHGSGRASYNEQFF. CDR3 sequence (DNA): TGTGCCAGCAGCCATGGTAGCGGGAGGGCCTCCTACAATGAGCAGTTCTTC. This sequence joins TRBV3-1 and TRBJ2-1; 11 bases match TRBD2. CDR1 and CDR2 (germline): LGHDT, YNNKEL (reference sequence). V shed 3 bases, J shed 0 bases, and the junction held 4 bases outside the gene matches. The CDR3 spans 17 residues.

This clonotype was counted ten times or more. The chain has TRBV4-2 and TRBJ2-1; 7 nucleotides align to TRBD1. CDR3 size: 16 residues. V shed 2 bases and J 0 bases; nucleotides not matched to a gene: 4. In germline, CDR1 is LGHNA, CDR2 YNFKEQ. CDR3 region: CASSQNRGSSYNEQFF. CDR3 coding DNA: TGTGCCAGCAGCCAAAACAGGGGAAGCTCCTACAATGAGCAGTTCTTC.

This chain uses TRBV12-3 or TRBV12-4 with TRBJ1-2; D is ambiguous. V was trimmed by 5 bases and J by 3 bases, leaving 7 bases between them. This CDR3 has 12 amino acids. The chain's CDR3 is CASSRRDYGYTF. CDR3 DNA: TGTGCCAGCAGTCGCCGTGACTATGGCTACACCTTC.

This sequence joins TRBV20-1 and TRBJ2-3; D may be TRBD1 (6 bases). Germline CDR1 DFQATT, CDR2 SNEGSKA (reference sequence). This CDR3 is 15 amino acids long. With 5 bases removed from V and 2 bases from J, the gap between germline ends came to 17 bases. The CDR3, as DNA: TGCAGTGCTTTTACCACAGGGACATTCACAGATACGCAGTATTTT. Its translation is CSAFTTGTFTDTQYF.

This clonotype was detected a few times. V is TRBV7-6 and J is TRBJ2-5; unclear D gene. Looked up from germline, CDR1 is SGHVS and CDR2 is FNYEAQ. V shed 2 bases and J shed 0 bases, with 7 bases lying between them. This CDR3 contains 14 residues. The CDR3 DNA reads TGTGCCAGCAGCTTATCCCGGGACCAAGAGACCCAGTACTTC. As protein: CASSLSRDQETQYF.

The chain employs TRBV20-1 and TRBJ2-2, with TRBD2 identical over 8 bases. V gave up 6 bases and J gave up 4 bases; unmatched junction bases: 10. The length of the CDR3 is 15 residues. Per the germline V gene, CDR1 is DFQATT and CDR2 is SNEGSKA (reference sequence). Here the CDR3 reads CSAPRGARATGELFF. CDR3 nucleotide sequence: TGCAGTGCCCCGCGGGGGGCTAGGGCCACCGGGGAGCTGTTTTTT.

This clonotype appeared many times. The CDR3 reads CASSIMGNYRGPTQFF. DNA of the CDR3: TGTGCCAGCAGCATAATGGGCAATTATAGGGGTCCTACCCAGTTCTTC. The gene calls are TRBV2 and TRBJ2-1; a weak D match, TRBD1 (5 bases). This CDR3 region has 16 residues. Trimming removed 6 bases at V and 13 bases at J, with 28 bases between. Germline-derived CDR1 and CDR2 are SNHLY and FYNNEI.

This clonotype was seen many times. This chain joins TRBV7-9 and TRBJ1-5; TRBD1 agrees at 7 bases. The junction had 12 bases not matched to a gene; V was cut back by 4 bases and J by 3 bases. CDR1 and CDR2 (germline): SEHNR, FQNEAQ (reference sequence). This CDR3 contains 17 residues. The CDR3 region is CASSSSRGPLNNQPQHF. The CDR3 nucleotides are TGTGCCAGCAGCTCATCGAGGGGGCCACTTAACAATCAGCCCCAGCATTTT.

The chain is built from TRBV28 and TRBJ2-1; unclear D gene. The CDR3 totals 15 residues. Germline lookup yields CDR1 MDHEN and CDR2 SYDVKM. Trimming removed 5 bases from V and 7 bases from J, with 18 bases in between. The CDR3 region is CASSPPGVWSNEQFF. CDR3 bases: TGTGCCAGCAGTCCACCCGGAGTGTGGTCGAATGAGCAGTTCTTC.

For this clonotype: At one of its ends the junction is not consistent with the germline gene, which may arise from a read error. The chain uses TRBV29-1 and TRBJ2-1; no definite D call. Germline values: CDR1 SQVTM, CDR2 ANQGSEA. CDR3 length: 15 residues. The CDR3 coding sequence is TGCAACGTTGAAGGGCACAAATACTCCTACAATGAGCAGTTCTTC. The encoded protein is CNVEGHKYSYNEQFF.

The chain couples TRBV20-1 to TRBJ2-3; 8 bases fit TRBD2. This CDR3 is 14 amino acids long. V gave up 7 bases and J gave up 4 bases; unmatched junction bases: 10. The germline V gene encodes CDR1 DFQATT and CDR2 SNEGSKA (reference sequence). CDR3 amino acids: CSVASGGVADTQYF. The CDR3 DNA is TGCAGTGTTGCCAGCGGGGGAGTGGCAGATACGCAGTATTTT.

This clonotype was counted at least ten times. The CDR3 sequence: CASSFRDSYNEQFF. CDR3 in DNA: TGCGCCAGCAGCTTCCGGGACAGCTACAATGAGCAGTTCTTC. The gene calls are TRBV5-1 and TRBJ2-1; TRBD1 matches 7 bases. The J segment lost 3 bases and the V segment lost 2 bases, leaving 2 bases of the junction unmatched. Germline CDR1 is SGHRS and CDR2 is YFSETQ. The CDR3 spans 14 residues.

This clonotype was counted many times. The rearrangement uses TRBV28 and TRBJ2-5; TRBD2 matches at 7 bases. V shed 2 bases, J shed 4 bases, and the junction held 13 bases outside the gene matches. CDR3 length: 17 residues. CDR1 is MDHEN, CDR2 SYDVKM, per germline. The chain's CDR3 is CASSLNLWDYHGETQYF. The CDR3, as DNA: TGTGCCAGCAGTTTAAATCTCTGGGACTACCATGGAGAGACCCAGTACTTC.